This T cell receptor (beta chain) was recorded in a study of blood T cell repertoires in COVID-19. Study summary: Researchers got acute and convalescent COVID-19 samples from the United States, Italy and Spain. PBMCs, B-cell-depleted T cells, or T cells provided the cDNA or gDNA that made up the material.

Authors' data handling: Estimation of nucleated cell counts was performed using reference gene primer amplification. Sequencing used immunoSEQ multiplex PCR; TCRdb keeps in-frame clones, though not all of them. D and trimming come from the DNA, and the V and J calls and clone size come from that table. The table has about 180,000 clones, more than 75% seen once. CDR1 is SNHLY and CDR2 is FYNNEI in the germline V gene. The length of the CDR3 is 15 residues. The trim removed 4 bases at V and 0 bases at J, leaving 4 bases unmatched. It was during active infection that Seattle patients were enrolled and then longitudinally followed.

The sequence was obtained from a man aged 60 to 69 with COVID-19, enrolled during active disease. Sequencing was carried out using peripheral blood. The chain has TRBV2 and TRBJ2-3; 7 bases are shared with TRBD2. The CDR3 nucleotides read TGTGCCAGCAGTGGAAGCGGGGTTAGCACAGATACGCAGTATTTT. Amino acid sequence: CASSGSGVSTDTQYF.